This T cell receptor beta chain emerged from a study of blood T cell repertoires in COVID-19. The CDR3 has 14 residues. Looked up from germline, CDR1 is SGHVS and CDR2 is FNYEAQ. V gave up 4 bases and J gave up 5 bases; unmatched junction bases: 1. Original data processing: Researchers report that nucleated cell counts were estimated from reference gene primer amplification. TCRdb's copy holds only in-frame clones and misses some; the assay was immunoSEQ multiplex PCR. V, J and clone size derive from that table, while D and trimming were established from the DNA sequence. The sample lists under 65,000 clones; roughly 70% were seen once.

The chain carries TRBV7-6 and TRBJ1-6; 8 nucleotides line up with TRBD1. This TCR came from an older woman with acute or convalescent COVID-19. The sample taken for sequencing was peripheral blood. CDR3 residues: CASSSGQDNSPLHF. CDR3 sequence (DNA): TGTGCCAGCAGCTCGGGACAGGATAATTCACCCCTCCACTTT.